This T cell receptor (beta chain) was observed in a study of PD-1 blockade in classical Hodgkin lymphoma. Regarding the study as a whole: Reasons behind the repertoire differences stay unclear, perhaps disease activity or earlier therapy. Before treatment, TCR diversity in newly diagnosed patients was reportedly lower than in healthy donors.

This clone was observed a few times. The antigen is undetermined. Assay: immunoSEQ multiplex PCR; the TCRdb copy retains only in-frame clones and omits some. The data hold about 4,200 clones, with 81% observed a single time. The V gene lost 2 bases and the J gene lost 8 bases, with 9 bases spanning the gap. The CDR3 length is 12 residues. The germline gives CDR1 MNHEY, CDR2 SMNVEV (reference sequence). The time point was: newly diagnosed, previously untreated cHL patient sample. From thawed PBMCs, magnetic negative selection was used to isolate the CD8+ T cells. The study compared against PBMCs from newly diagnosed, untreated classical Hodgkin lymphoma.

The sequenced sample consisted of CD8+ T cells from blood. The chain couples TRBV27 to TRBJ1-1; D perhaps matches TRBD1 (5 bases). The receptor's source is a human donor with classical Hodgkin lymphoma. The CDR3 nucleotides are TGTGCCAGCAGTTTAGGGGGAAGGGAAGCTTTCTTT. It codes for CASSLGGREAFF.